These 4 T cell receptor beta chains originate from one sample sequenced in a study of blood T cell repertoires in COVID-19. Sequencing used immunoSEQ multiplex PCR; TCRdb keeps in-frame clones, though not all of them. The profile shows 82,000 or so clones, approximately 90% of them singletons. The sample consisted of PBMCs or T cells enriched from blood (not recorded which). The receptors were sampled from a woman aged 50 to 60 with acute COVID-19.

The chain uses TRBV7-2 and TRBJ2-2, with 8 bases matching TRBD2. There are 17 residues in the CDR3. Trimming removed 5 bases from V and 7 bases from J; junction bases left unmatched: 15. Germline V gene lookup returns CDR1 SGHTA and CDR2 FQGNSA. CDR3 loop: CASSAAPPRGGGGELFF. The CDR3 DNA reads as TGTGCCAGCAGCGCGGCCCCCCCCCGGGGGGGAGGCGGGGAGCTGTTTTTT.

V is TRBV3-1 (or the pseudogene TRBV3-2) and J is TRBJ2-7, with D maybe TRBD2 (5 bases). Per the germline V gene, CDR1 is LGHDT and CDR2 is YNNKEL (reference sequence). The CDR3 runs to 13 residues. V lost 4 bases, J lost 1 base, and 8 bases lay in between. CDR3: CASSPRRSYEQYF. In DNA, the CDR3 is TGTGCCAGCAGCCCCCGGAGGTCCTACGAGCAGTACTTC.

This clone was seen only once. J is TRBJ2-1 and V is TRBV9; D call uncertain. Trimming removed 0 bases from V and 8 bases from J, with 9 bases in between. This CDR3 has 13 residues. Germline V gene lookup returns CDR1 SGDLS and CDR2 YYNGEE. The CDR3 spells CASSVEQLHEQFF. Here the CDR3 DNA reads TGTGCCAGCAGCGTAGAACAGCTGCATGAGCAGTTCTTC.

The gene calls are TRBV7-2 and TRBJ2-1, with 8 bases identical to TRBD2. Germline values: CDR1 SGHTA, CDR2 FQGNSA. The CDR3 consists of 15 residues. V shed 6 bases and J 5 bases; nucleotides not matched to a gene: 9. CDR3 residues: CASRPAGTRNNEQFF. The CDR3 coding sequence is TGTGCCAGCAGACCCGCCGGGACTAGAAACAATGAGCAGTTCTTC.